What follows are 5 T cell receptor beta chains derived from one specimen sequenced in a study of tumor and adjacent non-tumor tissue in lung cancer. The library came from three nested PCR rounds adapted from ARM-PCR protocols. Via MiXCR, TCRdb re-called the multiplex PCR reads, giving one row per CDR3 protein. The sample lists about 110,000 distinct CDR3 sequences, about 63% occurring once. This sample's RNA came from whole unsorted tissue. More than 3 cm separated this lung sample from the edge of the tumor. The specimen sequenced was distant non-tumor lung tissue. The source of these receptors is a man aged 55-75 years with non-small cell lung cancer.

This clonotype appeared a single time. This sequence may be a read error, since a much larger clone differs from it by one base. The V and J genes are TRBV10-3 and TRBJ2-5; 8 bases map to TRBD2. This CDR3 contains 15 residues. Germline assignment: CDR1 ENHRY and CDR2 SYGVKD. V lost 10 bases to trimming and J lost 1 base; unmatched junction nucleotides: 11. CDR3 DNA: TGTGCCAGCACTCCGAGACTAGCGCCCCAAGAGACCCAGTACTTC. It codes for CASTPRLAPQETQYF.

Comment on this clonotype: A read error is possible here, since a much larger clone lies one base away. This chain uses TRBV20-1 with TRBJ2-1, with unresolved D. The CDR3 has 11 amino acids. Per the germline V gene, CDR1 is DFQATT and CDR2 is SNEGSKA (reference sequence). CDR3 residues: CNASRHLEQFF. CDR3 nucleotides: TGCAATGCTAGTAGACACTTAGAGCAGTTCTTC.

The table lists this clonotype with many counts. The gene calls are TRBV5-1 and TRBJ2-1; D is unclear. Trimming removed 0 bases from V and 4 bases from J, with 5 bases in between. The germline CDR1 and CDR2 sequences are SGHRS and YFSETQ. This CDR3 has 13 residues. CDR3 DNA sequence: TGCGCCAGCAGCTTGGCCCCTTACAATGAGCAGTTCTTC. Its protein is CASSLAPYNEQFF.

The CDR3: CASSARGGYTF. CDR3 nucleotide sequence: TGTGCCAGCAGTGCGAGAGGAGGCTACACCTTC. The chain uses TRBV2 and TRBJ1-2; no definite D call. From germline, CDR1 is SNHLY and CDR2 FYNNEI. This CDR3 is built from 11 residues. Trimming stripped 4 bases from V and 8 bases from J, with 8 bases between.

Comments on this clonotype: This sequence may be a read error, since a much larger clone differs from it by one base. The CDR3: CASGLAGTHAEAFF. For the CDR3, the DNA is TGTGCCAGCGGTTTGGCAGGGACCCATGCTGAAGCTTTCTTT. V and J are TRBV12-3 or TRBV12-4 and TRBJ1-1, with D maybe TRBD1 (5 bases). The CDR3 loop spans 14 amino acids.